A single sample gave rise to the 20 T cell receptor beta chains below, sequenced in a study of siplizumab effects on memory and regulatory T cells. Sequencing used immunoSEQ multiplex PCR; TCRdb keeps in-frame clones, though not all of them. The data hold 3,000 to 3,500 clones, with roughly 57% observed a single time. Antigens of these TCRs are unknown. Kept together in coculture, the mixed lymphocyte reaction cells spent around six days at 37°C. The sequencing input was CFSE-low (dividing) CD4+ T cells sorted from an allogeneic mixed lymphocyte reaction. All receptors derive from a human donor in good health; the cells came from an allogeneic mixed lymphocyte reaction.

This clone has more than one count but fewer than ten. This rearrangement joins TRBV5-6 to TRBJ2-3; possibly TRBD2 for D (6 bases). The germline V gene has CDR1 SGHDT and CDR2 YYEEEE. The CDR3 loop spans 14 amino acids. Trimming removed 2 bases from V and 3 bases from J, with 10 bases in between. DNA of the CDR3: TGTGCCAGCAGCTTCGGCGGGGCGACAGATACGCAGTATTTT. As protein: CASSFGGATDTQYF.

V gene TRBV28 combines with J gene TRBJ1-1, with TRBD1 identical over 7 bases. V lost 4 bases, J lost 11 bases, and 7 bases stayed unmatched. CDR3 length equals 12 residues. CDR1 MDHEN and CDR2 SYDVKM come from the germline V gene. As DNA, the CDR3 is TGTGCCAGCAGTTCGACAGGGACTGGGGCTTTCTTT. It yields the protein CASSSTGTGAFF. Variable domain in full (rest from reference TRBV28 and TRBJ1-1): DVKVTQSSRYLVKRTGEKVFLECVQDMDHENMFWYRQDPGLGLRLIYFSYDVKMKEKGDIPEGYSVSREKKERFSLILESASTNQTSMYLCASSSTGTGAFFGQGTRLTVV.

This clone has just a few counts. J is TRBJ1-4 and V is TRBV11-3; no reliable D call. CDR3 length: 16 amino acids. The V end was cut by 1 base, the J end by 6 bases, with 15 bases between. CDR1 and CDR2 (germline): SGHNT, YENEEA. CDR3 in amino acids: CASSLVICRFYEKLFF. The CDR3 DNA sequence: TGTGCCAGCAGCTTAGTAATTTGCAGGTTTTATGAAAAACTGTTTTTT.

This clone has just a few counts. This chain joins TRBV6-5 and TRBJ2-2; D gene unclear. Trimming cost V 5 bases and J 5 bases, with 6 bases left between them. Germline values: CDR1 MNHEY, CDR2 SVGAGI. This CDR3 spans 12 amino acids. CDR3 residues: CASSKETGELFF. In DNA form, the CDR3 reads TGTGCCAGCAGTAAGGAGACCGGGGAGCTGTTTTTT.

This clone has more than one count but fewer than ten. This sequence joins TRBV18 and TRBJ2-5; D gene unclear. In germline, CDR1 is KGHSH, CDR2 LQKENI. V was shortened by 0 bases and J by 5 bases, with 10 bases between the two germline ends. CDR3 length: 14 residues. Here the CDR3 reads CASSPPKRTETQYF. DNA of the CDR3: TGTGCCAGCTCACCACCGAAGCGTACTGAGACCCAGTACTTC.

The CDR3 DNA sequence: TGTGCCAGCAGTTACCTCGGGGGCGGCGGGGAGCTGTTTTTT. Its translation: CASSYLGGGGELFF. J is TRBJ2-2 and V is TRBV6-5; D is perhaps TRBD1 or TRBD2 (6 bases each). V was shortened by 2 bases and J by 7 bases, with 11 bases between the two germline ends. CDR3 length: 14 residues. The germline gives CDR1 MNHEY, CDR2 SVGAGI.

The chain joins TRBV7-6 to TRBJ2-6; D remains ambiguous. V gave up 2 bases and J gave up 0 bases, with 5 bases separating them. There are 15 residues in the CDR3. Germline V lookup: CDR1 SGHVS, CDR2 FNYEAQ. The CDR3 protein is CASSLLYSGANVLTF. CDR3 sequence (DNA): TGTGCCAGCAGCTTACTTTACTCTGGGGCCAACGTCCTGACTTTC.

The genes are TRBV7-3 and TRBJ1-2, with D possibly matching TRBD1 (6 bases). Germline CDR1 is SGHTA and CDR2 is FQGTGA. The CDR3 totals 13 residues. Trimming shortened V by 6 bases and J by 4 bases, and 12 bases separated the two germline ends. The CDR3 region has the DNA TGTGCCAGCAGTTATGACAGGTCCTATGGCTACACCTTC. Protein sequence: CASSYDRSYGYTF.

V usage is TRBV28 and J usage is TRBJ1-1; 7 bases are a match to TRBD1. The V gene end was trimmed by 7 bases and the J gene end by 3 bases; junction bases not matched to a gene: 14. This CDR3 has 16 residues. CDR1 is MDHEN, CDR2 SYDVKM, per germline. The CDR3 reads CASNEGTARGDTEAFF. CDR3 bases: TGTGCCAGCAACGAAGGGACAGCCAGGGGCGACACTGAAGCTTTCTTT.

The chain joins TRBV5-4 to TRBJ2-3, with 9 nucleotides matching TRBD1. Germline V lookup: CDR1 SGHNT, CDR2 YYREEE (reference sequence). With 0 bases clipped from V and 4 bases from J, the junction kept 9 bases outside the gene matches. The CDR3 is made up of 17 amino acids. The CDR3 spells CASSLAPTGGGSDTQYF. DNA for the CDR3: TGTGCCAGCAGCTTGGCCCCTACAGGGGGCGGGTCAGATACGCAGTATTTT.

This chain links TRBV5-1 with TRBJ2-7, with a tentative D call TRBD1 (5 bases). The CDR3 runs to 13 residues. V lost 4 bases, J lost 11 bases, and 19 bases lay in between. Germline V CDR1 and CDR2: SGHRS, YFSETQ. The CDR3 nucleotides are TGCGCCAGCAGCCAGGGTGAAGGGAATGTGAAGTACTTC. Translation gives CASSQGEGNVKYF.

This clone was found a few times. The CDR3 sequence: CASSPLAGGRNEQFF. The CDR3 DNA follows: TGTGCCAGCAGCCCTCTAGCGGGGGGGCGGAATGAGCAGTTCTTC. V usage is TRBV7-2 and J usage is TRBJ2-1; the match to TRBD2 covers 12 bases. The V and J ends lost 5 bases and 7 bases, in that order; junction bases with no gene match: 6. CDR3 length: 15 residues. Germline V gene data show CDR1 as SGHTA and CDR2 as FQGNSA.

This clone was found once. The CDR3 coding sequence is TGCGCCAGCAGCTTGGATACGGCGGGGGGGCCCCTCGCCGAGCAGTACTTC. Protein product: CASSLDTAGGPLAEQYF. The chain uses TRBV5-1 and TRBJ2-7; 9 bases are shared with TRBD2. Germline V gene lookup returns CDR1 SGHRS and CDR2 YFSETQ. The CDR3 has 17 residues. J was trimmed by 6 bases and V by 0 bases; bases with no gene match: 13. Supplemented by reference TRBV5-1 and TRBJ2-7, the full variable domain reads KAGVTQTPRYLIKTRGQQVTLSCSPISGHRSVSWYQQTPGQGLQFLFEYFSETQRNKGNFPGRFSGRQFSNSRSEMNVSTLELGDSALYLCASSLDTAGGPLAEQYFGPGTRLTVT.

V and J are TRBV5-1 and TRBJ1-3; D gene uncertain. The germline gives CDR1 SGHRS, CDR2 YFSETQ. The CDR3 has 14 residues. The V end was cut by 0 bases, the J end by 0 bases, with 4 bases between. The CDR3 sequence: CASSLGGSGNTIYF. CDR3 nucleotides: TGCGCCAGCAGCTTGGGGGGCTCTGGAAACACCATATATTTT.

This clone has more than one count but fewer than ten. The chain has TRBV7-9 and TRBJ1-1, with D unclear. In germline, CDR1 is SEHNR, CDR2 FQNEAQ (reference sequence). The CDR3 sequence is 15 residues long. V was shortened by 1 base and J by 0 bases, with 9 bases between the two germline ends. The CDR3 sequence is CASSLGVGLNTEAFF. In DNA form, the CDR3 reads TGTGCCAGCAGCTTAGGGGTGGGCTTGAACACTGAAGCTTTCTTT.

The chain joins TRBV6-5 to TRBJ1-6; no clear D. This CDR3 has 14 residues. Trimming pared 8 bases from V and 9 bases from J, leaving 17 bases between. Germline loops: CDR1 MNHEY, CDR2 SVGAGI. The CDR3 nucleotides read TGTGCCAGCGTCGACCGATTGGCAGGTTCACCCCTCCACTTT. It encodes CASVDRLAGSPLHF.

The chain carries TRBV6-5 and TRBJ2-7; 9 bases map to TRBD1. CDR1 and CDR2 (germline): MNHEY, SVGAGI. The trim removed 6 bases at V and 2 bases at J, leaving 5 bases unmatched. The length of the CDR3 is 14 residues. CDR3 amino acids: CASRWDRETYEQYF. The CDR3 region has the DNA TGTGCCAGCAGGTGGGACAGGGAGACCTACGAGCAGTACTTC.

This chain links TRBV10-3 with TRBJ1-1; tentative D call: TRBD1 (5 bases). The CDR3 length is 14 residues. Between the trimmed V and J ends, which lost 7 bases and 1 base, there was a span of 13 bases. The germline CDR1 and CDR2 sequences are ENHRY and SYGVKD. The DNA of the CDR3 is TGTGCCATCAAGTTGGGGCTTGAGAACACTGAAGCTTTCTTT. It encodes CAIKLGLENTEAFF.

This clone came up once. V gene TRBV5-1 combines with J gene TRBJ2-3; D remains unclear. Germline V lookup: CDR1 SGHRS, CDR2 YFSETQ. This CDR3 comprises 13 residues. Deletions cut 3 bases from V and 2 bases from J, with 7 bases between. CDR3 sequence reads: CASSSQTTDTQYF. In nucleotides, the CDR3 is TGCGCCAGCAGCTCGCAAACCACAGATACGCAGTATTTT. The full variable domain, its missing parts supplied by reference TRBV5-1 and TRBJ2-3, is KAGVTQTPRYLIKTRGQQVTLSCSPISGHRSVSWYQQTPGQGLQFLFEYFSETQRNKGNFPGRFSGRQFSNSRSEMNVSTLELGDSALYLCASSSQTTDTQYFGPGTRLTVL.

This chain connects TRBV28 to TRBJ1-5, with 9 bases identical to TRBD1. Per the germline V gene, CDR1 is MDHEN and CDR2 is SYDVKM. The CDR3 length is 14 residues. With 5 bases clipped from V and 7 bases from J, the junction kept 6 bases outside the gene matches. CDR3 sequence (DNA): TGTGCCAGCAGTGGGGGGGGGACAGGGCAGCCCCAGCATTTT. As protein: CASSGGGTGQPQHF.